Presented here are 10 T cell receptor beta chains from one specimen sequenced in a study of blood T cell repertoires in COVID-19. Only in-frame clones appear in the TCRdb table, and some are missing; sequencing was by immunoSEQ multiplex PCR. The sample contains 150,000 to 200,000 clones, 85% to 90% of which appear only once. Sequenced sample: peripheral blood. The source is a human donor in a cohort sampled during active COVID-19.

The CDR3 DNA reads as TGTGCCATCCTCTTCGGGACTAGCCACAGAGGTGAGCAGTTCTTC. Amino acid sequence: CAILFGTSHRGEQFF. V and J are TRBV27 and TRBJ2-1; 9 nucleotides align to TRBD2. After removal of 10 bases from V and 9 bases from J, the junction contained 16 bases not matched to a gene. The germline V gene encodes CDR1 MNHEY and CDR2 SMNVEV (reference sequence). This CDR3 spans 15 amino acids.

The CDR3 DNA sequence: TGCGCCAGCAGCGTTGGACTAGAAGGTGAGCAGTTCTTC. Amino acids: CASSVGLEGEQFF. This rearrangement joins TRBV5-1 to TRBJ2-1; 7 bases line up with TRBD2. Germline V CDR1 and CDR2: SGHRS, YFSETQ. The CDR3 loop spans 13 amino acids. V shed 4 bases, J shed 9 bases, and the junction held 7 bases outside the gene matches.

V and J are TRBV29-1 and TRBJ2-2; 7 bases are shared with TRBD1. Germline V CDR1 and CDR2: SQVTM, ANQGSEA. The CDR3 sequence is 15 residues long. V lost 5 bases, J lost 2 bases, and 8 bases stayed unmatched. In nucleotides, the CDR3 is TGCAGCGTTTTAGACAGGGATTTCAACACCGGGGAGCTGTTTTTT. Its protein product is CSVLDRDFNTGELFF.

The chain couples TRBV7-2 to TRBJ2-7; D is possibly TRBD2 (6 bases). CDR1 is SGHTA and CDR2 is FQGNSA in the germline V gene. V dropped 6 bases and J dropped 0 bases, with 12 bases sitting between them. The CDR3 is 14 residues long. The CDR3 bases are TGTGCCAGCAGTTCCGTGGGACTCTCCTACGAGCAGTACTTC. This encodes CASSSVGLSYEQYF. The full variable domain, its missing parts supplied by reference TRBV7-2 and TRBJ2-7, is GAGVSQSPSNKVTEKGKDVELRCDPISGHTALYWYRQSLGQGLEFLIYFQGNSAPDKSGLPSDRFSAERTGGSVSTLTIQRTQQEDSAVYLCASSSVGLSYEQYFGPGTRLTVT.

This sequence joins TRBV7-8 and TRBJ1-1, with D maybe TRBD1 (5 bases). The V gene lost 1 base and the J gene lost 0 bases, with 9 bases spanning the gap. The CDR3 sequence is 15 residues long. Germline CDR1 reads SGHVS; CDR2 reads FQNEAQ. For the CDR3, the DNA is TGTGCCAGCAGCTTAGTCGGCAGGGTGAACACTGAAGCTTTCTTT. Protein product: CASSLVGRVNTEAFF.

The chain is built from TRBV20-1 and TRBJ2-7, with a possible D match to TRBD2 (5 bases). V lost 3 bases, J lost 2 bases, and 8 bases lay in between. The CDR3 totals 12 residues. From germline, CDR1 is DFQATT and CDR2 SNEGSKA (reference sequence). The CDR3: CSASQAAYEQYF. CDR3 nucleotide sequence: TGCAGTGCTAGTCAAGCGGCCTACGAGCAGTACTTC.

CDR3 sequence: CASSSGTGPYEQYF. CDR3 DNA: TGTGCCAGCAGCTCCGGTACAGGTCCCTACGAGCAGTACTTC. V gene TRBV5-4 combines with J gene TRBJ2-7, with D maybe TRBD1 (5 bases). V was clipped by 3 bases and J by 2 bases, with 12 bases between them. The CDR3 contains 14 residues. In germline, CDR1 is SGHNT, CDR2 YYREEE (reference sequence).

This clone was seen only a few times. The V and J genes are TRBV4-1 and TRBJ1-3; 10 bases match TRBD1. There are 18 residues in the CDR3. CDR1 and CDR2 from the germline V gene are MGHRA and YSYEKL. The V and J ends lost 1 base and 1 base, in that order; junction bases with no gene match: 7. As DNA, the CDR3 is TGCGCCAGCAGCCAAGGATGGCCGGGACAGGGGTCTGGAAACACCATATATTTT. Amino acids: CASSQGWPGQGSGNTIYF.

CDR3 in amino acids: CASSLWRESDTQYF. CDR3 sequence (DNA): TGTGCCAGCAGCTTATGGCGGGAGTCAGATACGCAGTATTTT. The rearrangement uses TRBV7-2 and TRBJ2-3; TRBD2 aligns across 7 bases. The CDR3 runs to 14 residues. In germline, CDR1 is SGHTA, CDR2 FQGNSA. With 2 bases clipped from V and 4 bases from J, the junction kept 3 bases outside the gene matches.

The chain's CDR3 is CASSFRDRALSYNSPLHF. CDR3 nucleotides: TGTGCCAGCAGCTTTAGGGACAGGGCCCTCTCCTATAATTCACCCCTCCACTTT. The chain links TRBV11-2 to TRBJ1-6; 9 nucleotides align to TRBD1. CDR1 is SGHAT, CDR2 FQNNGV, per germline. V was clipped by 3 bases and J by 0 bases; unmatched bases: 6. This CDR3 is 18 amino acids long.